The clone carrying this T cell receptor beta chain was observed a handful of times. Its antigen is still unknown. These data belong to a study of cytomegalovirus exposure and HLA in healthy donors. Study-wide context: Drawn from HLA-typed donors, approximately 85 million unique TCRs were held in an early data release. Whole-study findings and limits: Published work reported that the classifier diagnosed cytomegalovirus status with high specificity and sensitivity. An Asian-associated ancestry cluster reportedly showed fewer N-insertions than the approximately 700-donor mean in a later analysis.

There are 15 residues in the CDR3. With 2 bases removed from V and 0 bases from J, the gap between germline ends came to 8 bases. Germline V lookup: CDR1 SEHNR, CDR2 FQNEAQ (reference sequence). Use of 60 Vbeta and 13 Jbeta primers characterized the PCR. Only in-frame clones appear in the TCRdb table, and some are missing; sequencing was by immunoSEQ multiplex PCR. The repertoire includes some 140,000 clones, roughly four fifths of them detected once, and around 2% sits in the top ten. The clonotype was recovered from a man aged 25-45 years in good health and CMV-seronegative. The sample consisted of PBMCs. V gene TRBV7-9 combines with J gene TRBJ1-3, with a possible D match to TRBD1 (5 bases). CDR3 residues: CASSLPDNSGNTIYF. CDR3 coding DNA: TGTGCCAGCAGCTTACCGGACAACTCTGGAAACACCATATATTTT.